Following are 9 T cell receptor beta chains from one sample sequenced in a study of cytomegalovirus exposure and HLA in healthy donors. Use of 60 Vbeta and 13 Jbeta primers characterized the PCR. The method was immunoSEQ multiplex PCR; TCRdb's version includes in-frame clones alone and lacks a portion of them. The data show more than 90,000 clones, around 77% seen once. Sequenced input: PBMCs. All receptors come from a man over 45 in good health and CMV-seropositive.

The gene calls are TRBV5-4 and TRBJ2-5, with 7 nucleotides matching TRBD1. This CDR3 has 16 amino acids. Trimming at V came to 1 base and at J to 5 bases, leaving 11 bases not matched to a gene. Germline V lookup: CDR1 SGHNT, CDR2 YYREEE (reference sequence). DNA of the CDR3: TGTGCCAGCAGCTTGAGACAGGGTGCTTTAGGGGAGACCCAGTACTTC. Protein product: CASSLRQGALGETQYF. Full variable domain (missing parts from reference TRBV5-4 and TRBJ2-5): ETGVTQSPTHLIKTRGQQVTLRCSSQSGHNTVSWYQQALGQGPQFIFQYYREEENGRGNFPPRFSGLQFPNYSSELNVNALELDDSALYLCASSLRQGALGETQYFGPGTRLLVL.

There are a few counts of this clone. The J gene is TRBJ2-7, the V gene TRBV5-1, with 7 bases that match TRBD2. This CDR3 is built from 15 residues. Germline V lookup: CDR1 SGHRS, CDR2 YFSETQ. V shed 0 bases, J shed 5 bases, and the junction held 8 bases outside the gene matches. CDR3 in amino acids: CASSLGGRARNEQYF. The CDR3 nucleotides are TGCGCCAGCAGCTTGGGGGGGAGGGCCAGGAACGAGCAGTACTTC. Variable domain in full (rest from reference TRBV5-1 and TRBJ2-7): KAGVTQTPRYLIKTRGQQVTLSCSPISGHRSVSWYQQTPGQGLQFLFEYFSETQRNKGNFPGRFSGRQFSNSRSEMNVSTLELGDSALYLCASSLGGRARNEQYFGPGTRLTVT.

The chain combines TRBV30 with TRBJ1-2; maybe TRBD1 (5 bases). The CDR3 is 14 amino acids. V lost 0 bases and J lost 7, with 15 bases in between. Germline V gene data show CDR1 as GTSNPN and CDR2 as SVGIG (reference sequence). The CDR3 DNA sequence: TGTGCCTGGAGTGTACAGGACTACGCGGGTGGCTACACCTTC. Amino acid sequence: CAWSVQDYAGGYTF.

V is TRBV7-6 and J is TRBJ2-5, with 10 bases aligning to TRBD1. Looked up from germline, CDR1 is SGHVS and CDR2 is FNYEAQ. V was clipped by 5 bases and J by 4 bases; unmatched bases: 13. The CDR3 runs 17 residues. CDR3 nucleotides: TGTGCCAGCAGCCCAGGGGTGGCGACAGGGGGCGTAGAGACCCAGTACTTC. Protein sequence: CASSPGVATGGVETQYF.

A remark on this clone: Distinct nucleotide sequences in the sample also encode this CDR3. The CDR3 is CASSLRQGRTEAFF. CDR3 in DNA: TGTGCCAGCAGCCTACGACAGGGCCGGACTGAAGCTTTCTTT. This chain uses TRBV7-9 with TRBJ1-1; TRBD1 matches 7 bases. The V segment lost 5 bases and the J segment 5 bases; nucleotides outside the gene matches: 8. CDR1 and CDR2 (germline): SEHNR, FQNEAQ (reference sequence). This CDR3 is 14 amino acids long. The whole variable domain, remainder taken from reference TRBV7-9 and TRBJ1-1, is DTGVSQNPRHKITKRGQNVTFRCDPISEHNRLYWYRQTLGQGPEFLTYFQNEAQLEKSRLLSDRFSAERPKGSFSTLEIQRTEQGDSAMYLCASSLRQGRTEAFFGQGTRLTVV.

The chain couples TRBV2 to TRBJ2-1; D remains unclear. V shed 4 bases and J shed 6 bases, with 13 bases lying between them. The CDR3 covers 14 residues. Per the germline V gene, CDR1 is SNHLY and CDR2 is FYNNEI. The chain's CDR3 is CASSGSRAGNEQFF. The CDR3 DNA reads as TGTGCCAGCAGTGGGTCTAGAGCCGGCAATGAGCAGTTCTTC.

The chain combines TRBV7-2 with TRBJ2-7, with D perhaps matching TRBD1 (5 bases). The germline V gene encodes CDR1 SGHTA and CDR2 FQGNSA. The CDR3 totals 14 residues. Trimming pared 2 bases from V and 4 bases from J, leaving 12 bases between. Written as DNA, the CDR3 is TGTGCCAGCAGCTTAAATAAGGGGTGGTACGAGCAGTACTTC. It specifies CASSLNKGWYEQYF.

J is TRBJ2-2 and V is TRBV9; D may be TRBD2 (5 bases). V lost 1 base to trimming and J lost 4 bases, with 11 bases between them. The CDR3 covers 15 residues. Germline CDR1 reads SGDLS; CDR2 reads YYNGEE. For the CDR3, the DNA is TGTGCCAGCAGCGTACGTGGGAGCGGCACCGGGGAGCTGTTTTTT. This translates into CASSVRGSGTGELFF.

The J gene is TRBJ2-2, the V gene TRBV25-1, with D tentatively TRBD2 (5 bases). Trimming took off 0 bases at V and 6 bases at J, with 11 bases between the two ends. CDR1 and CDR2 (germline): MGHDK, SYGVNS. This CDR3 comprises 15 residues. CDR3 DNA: TGTGCCAGCAGTGAATATAAAGCGGTTGCCGGGGAGCTGTTTTTT. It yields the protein CASSEYKAVAGELFF. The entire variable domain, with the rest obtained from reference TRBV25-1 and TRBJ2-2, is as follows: EADIYQTPRYLVIGTGKKITLECSQTMGHDKMYWYQQDPGMELHLIHYSYGVNSTEKGDLSSESTVSRIRTEHFPLTLESARPSHTSQYLCASSEYKAVAGELFFGEGSRLTVL.